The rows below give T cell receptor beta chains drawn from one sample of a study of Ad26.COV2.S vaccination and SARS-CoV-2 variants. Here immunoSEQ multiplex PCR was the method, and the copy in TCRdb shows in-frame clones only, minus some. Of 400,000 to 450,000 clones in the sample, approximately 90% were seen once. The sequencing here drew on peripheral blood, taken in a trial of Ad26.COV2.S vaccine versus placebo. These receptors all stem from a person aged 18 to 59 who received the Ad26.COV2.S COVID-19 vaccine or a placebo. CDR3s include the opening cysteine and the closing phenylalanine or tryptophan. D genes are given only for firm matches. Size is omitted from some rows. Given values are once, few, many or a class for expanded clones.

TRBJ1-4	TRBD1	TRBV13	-	CASSGTQGDEKLFF	TGTGCCAGCAGCGGCACACAGGGGGATGAAAAACTGTTTTTT
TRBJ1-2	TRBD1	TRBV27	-	CASSTGTGGVYGYTF	TGTGCCAGCAGTACAGGGACAGGGGGAGTCTATGGCTACACCTTC
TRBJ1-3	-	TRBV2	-	CASRKIQRPSGNTIYF	TGTGCCAGCAGGAAAATTCAGCGACCTTCTGGAAACACCATATATTTT
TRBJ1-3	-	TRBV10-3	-	CATHSSGNTIYF	TGTGCCACCCACTCCTCTGGAAACACCATATATTTT
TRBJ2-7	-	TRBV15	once	CATSREQSYEQYF	TGTGCCACCAGCAGAGAACAATCCTACGAGCAGTACTTC
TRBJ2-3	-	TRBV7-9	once	CASSEADTQYF	TGTGCCAGCAGCGAAGCAGATACGCAGTATTTT
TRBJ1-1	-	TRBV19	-	CASSIQASGNTEAFF	TGTGCCAGTAGTATTCAGGCCTCAGGGAACACTGAAGCTTTCTTT
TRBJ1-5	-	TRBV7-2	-	CASSSPGELQPQHF	TGTGCCAGCAGCTCTCCAGGGGAACTTCAGCCCCAGCATTTT
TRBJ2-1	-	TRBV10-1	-	CASSPLARSSYNEQFF	TGCGCCAGCAGTCCTCTAGCGCGGAGCTCCTACAATGAGCAGTTCTTC
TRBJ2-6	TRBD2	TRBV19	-	CASSDQQGLSGANVLTF	TGTGCCAGTAGTGATCAGCAGGGACTATCTGGGGCCAACGTCCTGACTTTC
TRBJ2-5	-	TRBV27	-	CASSSLTSTGTQYF	TGTGCCAGCAGTTCACTTACTAGCACTGGGACCCAGTACTTC
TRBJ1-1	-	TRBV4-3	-	CASSLDRNTEAFF	TGCGCCAGCAGCCTGGACAGGAACACTGAAGCTTTCTTT
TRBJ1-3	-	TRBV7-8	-	CASSLVQGSGNTIYF	TGTGCCAGCAGCTTAGTACAGGGTTCTGGAAACACCATATATTTT
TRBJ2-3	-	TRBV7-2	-	CASSFSRGGRSTDTQYF	TGTGCCAGCAGCTTTAGCCGCGGGGGCCGTAGCACAGATACGCAGTATTTT
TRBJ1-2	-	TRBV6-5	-	CASSYIAAGSRYTF	TGTGCCAGCAGTTACATAGCCGCAGGGAGTCGCTACACCTTC
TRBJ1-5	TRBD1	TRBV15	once	CATSRDTGTGDVSNQPQHF	TGTGCCACCAGCAGAGATACCGGGACAGGGGATGTGAGCAATCAGCCCCAGCATTTT
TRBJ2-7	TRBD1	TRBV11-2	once	CASSSTKTGPFYEQYF	TGTGCCAGCAGCTCTACCAAGACAGGGCCTTTTTACGAGCAGTACTTC
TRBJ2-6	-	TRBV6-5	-	CASSDRNSGANVLTF	TGTGCCAGCAGCGACAGGAACTCTGGGGCCAACGTCCTGACTTTC
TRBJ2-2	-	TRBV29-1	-	CSVENTGELFF	TGCAGCGTTGAAAACACCGGGGAGCTGTTTTTT
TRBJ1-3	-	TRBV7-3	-	CASSPTWGDGTGNTIYF	TGTGCCAGCAGCCCCACCTGGGGGGACGGCACTGGAAACACCATATATTTT
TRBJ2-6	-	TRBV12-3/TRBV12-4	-	CASSFSGANVLTF	TGTGCCAGCAGTTTCTCGGGGGCCAACGTCCTGACTTTC
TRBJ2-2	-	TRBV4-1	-	CASSQSRAGAGELFF	TGCGCCAGCAGCCAATCGCGGGCGGGCGCCGGGGAGCTGTTTTTT
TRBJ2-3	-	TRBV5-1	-	CASTNRNSGDTQYF	TGCGCCAGTACTAACAGGAATTCGGGAGATACGCAGTATTTT
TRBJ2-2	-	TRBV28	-	CASSLLDPPGELFF	TGTGCCAGCAGTTTATTGGACCCCCCCGGGGAGCTGTTTTTT
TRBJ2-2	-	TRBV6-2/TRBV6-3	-	CASSSVAGLGELFF	TGTGCCAGCAGTTCAGTCGCGGGACTCGGGGAGCTGTTTTTT
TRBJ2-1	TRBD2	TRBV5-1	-	CASSLGGLASYNEQFF	TGCGCCAGCAGCTTGGGGGGACTAGCCTCCTACAATGAGCAGTTCTTC
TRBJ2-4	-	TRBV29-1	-	CSVEVQGTTKNIQYF	TGCAGCGTTGAAGTTCAGGGAACTACCAAAAACATTCAGTACTTC
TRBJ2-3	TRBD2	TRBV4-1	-	CASSQDRSTSGITDTQYF	TGCGCCAGCAGCCAAGATCGCAGTACTAGCGGGATCACAGATACGCAGTATTTT
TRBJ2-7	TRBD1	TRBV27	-	CASSEQGNSYEQYF	TGTGCCAGCAGTGAACAGGGGAACTCCTACGAGCAGTACTTC